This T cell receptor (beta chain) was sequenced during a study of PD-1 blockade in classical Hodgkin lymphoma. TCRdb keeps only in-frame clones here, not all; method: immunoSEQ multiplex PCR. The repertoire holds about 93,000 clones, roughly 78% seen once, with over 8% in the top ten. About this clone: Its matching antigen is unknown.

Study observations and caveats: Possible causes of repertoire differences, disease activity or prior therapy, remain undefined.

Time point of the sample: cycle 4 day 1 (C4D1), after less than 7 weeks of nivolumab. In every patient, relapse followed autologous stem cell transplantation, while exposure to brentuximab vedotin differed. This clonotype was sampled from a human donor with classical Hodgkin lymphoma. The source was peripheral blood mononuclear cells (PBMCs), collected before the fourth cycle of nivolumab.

CDR3: CASSARNTGELFF. DNA of the CDR3: TGTGCCAGTAGCGCAAGGAACACCGGGGAGCTGTTTTTT. The J gene is TRBJ2-2, the V gene TRBV19; D gene unclear. Germline V CDR1 and CDR2: LNHDA, SQIVND (reference sequence). V dropped 6 bases and J dropped 1 base, with 6 bases sitting between them. This CDR3 has 13 residues.